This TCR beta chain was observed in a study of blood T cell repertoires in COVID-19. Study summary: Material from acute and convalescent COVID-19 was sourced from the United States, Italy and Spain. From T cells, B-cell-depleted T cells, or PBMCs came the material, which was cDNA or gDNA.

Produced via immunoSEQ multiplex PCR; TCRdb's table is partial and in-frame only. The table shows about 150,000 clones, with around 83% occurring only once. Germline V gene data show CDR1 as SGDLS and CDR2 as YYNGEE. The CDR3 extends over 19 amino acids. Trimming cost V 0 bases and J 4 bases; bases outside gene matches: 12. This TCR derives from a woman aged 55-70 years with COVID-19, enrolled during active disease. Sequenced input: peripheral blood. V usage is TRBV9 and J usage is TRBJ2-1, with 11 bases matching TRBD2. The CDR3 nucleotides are TGTGCCAGCAGCGTAGGACTAGCGGGGAGAACTACTAATTACAATGAGCAGTTCTTC. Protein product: CASSVGLAGRTTNYNEQFF. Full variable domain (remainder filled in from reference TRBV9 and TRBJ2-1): DSGVTQTPKHLITATGQRVTLRCSPRSGDLSVYWYQQSLDQGLQFLIQYYNGEERAKGNILERFSAQQFPDLHSELNLSSLELGDSALYFCASSVGLAGRTTNYNEQFFGPGTRLTVL.